Shown below are 11 T cell receptor beta chains from a single sample sequenced in a study of cytomegalovirus exposure and HLA in healthy donors. PCR employed 60 Vbeta and 13 Jbeta primers. The table came from immunoSEQ multiplex PCR; TCRdb's copy has only in-frame clones and leaves some out. The table includes approximately 110,000 clones, about 16% detected once. Sequenced: PBMCs. These receptors were collected from a woman aged 18-35 years in good health and CMV-seronegative.

This clone was seen a few times. The chain couples TRBV18 to TRBJ1-2; D not resolved. CDR1 is KGHSH and CDR2 is LQKENI in the germline V gene. The V end was cut by 3 bases, the J end by 2 bases, with 13 bases between. The CDR3 length is 15 residues. CDR3 region: CASSPESGGNYGYTF. The CDR3 DNA follows: TGTGCCAGCTCACCCGAGTCGGGAGGGAACTATGGCTACACCTTC.

J is TRBJ1-1 and V is TRBV7-9; D remains ambiguous. Germline V CDR1 and CDR2: SEHNR, FQNEAQ (reference sequence). Trimming took off 7 bases at V and 5 bases at J, with 14 bases between the two ends. The CDR3 consists of 13 residues. The CDR3 here is CASTSSRGTEAFF. The DNA for the CDR3 is TGTGCCAGCACCTCCAGTCGCGGGACTGAAGCTTTCTTT.

The CDR3 reads CASSQEGRGRYEQYF. CDR3 nucleotide sequence: TGCGCCAGCAGCCAAGAAGGCAGGGGGCGGTACGAGCAGTACTTC. The rearrangement links TRBV4-3 to TRBJ2-7; TRBD1 agrees at 8 bases. Trimming at V came to 0 bases and at J to 4 bases, leaving 5 bases not matched to a gene. The germline CDR1 and CDR2 sequences are LGHNA and YSLEER. CDR3 length: 15 residues.

The chain couples TRBV5-1 to TRBJ2-3; tentative D call: TRBD2 (7 bases). The CDR3 sequence is 15 residues long. CDR1 and CDR2 from the germline V gene are SGHRS and YFSETQ. V was trimmed by 2 bases and J by 2 bases, leaving 12 bases between them. The CDR3 protein is CASSFEGGPTDTQYF. The CDR3 DNA sequence: TGCGCCAGCAGCTTTGAGGGGGGGCCCACAGATACGCAGTATTTT.

This clone has more than one count but fewer than ten. This chain links TRBV7-2 with TRBJ2-5; D might be TRBD2 (6 bases). V shed 5 bases and J shed 1 base, with 14 bases lying between them. Germline V gene sequence: CDR1 SGHTA, CDR2 FQGNSA. This CDR3 is 15 amino acids long. The CDR3 here is CASSRDLTLQETQYF. DNA for the CDR3: TGTGCCAGCAGCCGGGACTTGACTCTCCAAGAGACCCAGTACTTC.

This clone appeared a few times. V and J are TRBV21-1 and TRBJ2-1; TRBD1, the table's D call, lacks a check against the DNA. TRBV21-1 is assigned pseudogene status. The CDR3 consists of 16 residues. CDR3 in amino acids: CASSKPQGVLYNEQFF. Written as DNA, the CDR3 is TGTGCCAGCAGCAAACCCCAGGGGGTGCTATACAATGAGCAGTTCTTC.

This clone was detected only a few times. The chain is built from TRBV29-1 and TRBJ1-3; D perhaps matches TRBD1 (5 bases). Germline-derived CDR1 and CDR2 are SQVTM and ANQGSEA. V lost 5 bases and J 2 bases, leaving 13 bases between the germline ends. This CDR3 is built from 14 residues. The CDR3 DNA is TGCAGCGTTCGGCCCGCGACAGCTGGAAACACCATATATTTT. Protein sequence: CSVRPATAGNTIYF.

CDR3 coding DNA: TGTGCCAGCAGTTCGGGACTAGATTCCTACAATGAGCAGTTCTTC. It yields the protein CASSSGLDSYNEQFF. V is TRBV28 and J is TRBJ2-1; TRBD2 matches 8 bases. This CDR3 comprises 15 residues. Germline V CDR1 and CDR2: MDHEN, SYDVKM. V lost 4 bases to trimming and J lost 1 base; unmatched junction nucleotides: 3.

This clone was picked up a small number of times. The chain uses TRBV5-1 and TRBJ2-2, with TRBD2 matching over 13 bases. The junction had 8 bases not matched to a gene; V was cut back by 5 bases and J by 4 bases. The CDR3 spans 17 residues. The germline gives CDR1 SGHRS, CDR2 YFSETQ. The CDR3 loop reads CASSPPRTSGSTGELFF. The CDR3 coding sequence is TGCGCCAGCAGTCCACCTCGGACTAGCGGGAGCACCGGGGAGCTGTTTTTT.

This clone was recorded a few times. The rearrangement uses TRBV28 and TRBJ2-3, with 11 bases fitting TRBD1. The V segment lost 7 bases and the J segment 4 bases; nucleotides outside the gene matches: 7. Germline CDR1 and CDR2: MDHEN and SYDVKM. The CDR3 contains 15 residues. The CDR3: CASIQDRGRPDTQYF. CDR3 DNA sequence: TGTGCCAGCATCCAGGACAGGGGGCGTCCAGATACGCAGTATTTT.

This chain joins TRBV19 and TRBJ1-3; D uncertain. CDR1 LNHDA and CDR2 SQIVND come from the germline V gene (reference sequence). This CDR3 has 19 amino acids. V was shortened by 0 bases and J by 2 bases, with 20 bases between the two germline ends. The CDR3 loop is CASSIDLLSLQVAGNTIYF. In DNA, the CDR3 is TGTGCCAGTAGTATAGATCTGCTCTCCTTGCAGGTGGCTGGAAACACCATATATTTT.